This T cell receptor (beta chain) was sequenced in a study of early T cells in non-severe SARS-CoV-2 infection. The wider study: Sequencing of unsorted whole blood was done on bulk RNA, leaving chains unpaired.

Germline V CDR1 and CDR2: ENHRY, SYGVKD. Trimming left V 5 bases short and J 7 bases short, with 11 bases between. This CDR3 spans 13 amino acids. This clonotype was counted a few times. Via MiXCR, TCRdb re-called the 5' RACE reads, giving one row per CDR3 protein. Of 75,000 to 100,000 distinct CDR3 sequences listed, 16% are singletons. The sequence was obtained from an adult who was a healthcare worker with PCR-confirmed SARS-CoV-2 infection or an uninfected control (not recorded which). The sample comprised whole blood. V usage is TRBV10-3 and J usage is TRBJ2-2; D may be TRBD2 (5 bases). For the CDR3, the DNA is TGTGCCATCAGTCCTACTAGTGACGGGGAGCTGTTTTTT. It codes for CAISPTSDGELFF.